Sequencing of this T cell receptor beta chain was carried out in a study of blood T cell repertoires in COVID-19. The wider study: The United States, Italy and Spain supplied acute and convalescent COVID-19 samples. PBMCs, B-cell-depleted T cells, or T cells provided the cDNA or gDNA that made up the material.

The CDR3 totals 15 residues. The V gene lost 2 bases and the J gene lost 6 bases, with 17 bases spanning the gap. Germline V gene lookup returns CDR1 SEHNR and CDR2 FQNEAQ (reference sequence). Authors' data handling: Estimated nucleated cell counts came from reference gene primer amplification. TCRdb's table, derived via immunoSEQ multiplex PCR, lists solely in-frame clones and lacks some. The D gene and trimming were derived from the DNA, and the V and J assignments and clone size from that table. The repertoire includes about 170,000 clones, 84% of them detected once, and under 3.5% sits in the top ten.

The chain has TRBV7-9 and TRBJ2-7; tentative D call: TRBD2 (6 bases). The sequence was obtained from a woman of 80 years or more with COVID-19, enrolled during active disease. Sample: peripheral blood. As DNA, the CDR3 is TGTGCCAGCAGCTTATTCGGGACTGGGGTCGGCGAGCAGTACTTC. This translates into CASSLFGTGVGEQYF.